Listed below are T cell receptor beta chains from one sample, sequenced in a study of blood T cells in healthy people across ages. TCRdb re-called the 5' RACE reads through MiXCR, storing one row per CDR3 protein. The profile covers around 1,500,000 distinct CDR3 sequences, with about 30% appearing a single time and less than 9.5% taken by the ten largest. Specimen: blood. The receptors derive from a woman younger than 45 in good health. Each CDR3 is given with its conserved first and last residue. The order of the fields is CDR3 protein, CDR3 DNA, clone size, J gene, V gene, D gene. A D gene is named only where the DNA matches it firmly. Clone size appears in some rows only: once, few, many, or a class for an expanded clone.

CDR3 protein: CSVLEGATGETQYF; CDR3 DNA: TGCAGCGTTCTCGAGGGGGCCACTGGAGAGACCCAGTACTTC; clone size: .; J gene: TRBJ2-5; V gene: TRBV29-1; D gene: TRBD1
CDR3 protein: CASSQGLRDYGYTF; CDR3 DNA: TGCGCCAGCAGCCAAGGGTTGCGGGACTATGGCTACACCTTC; clone size: few; J gene: TRBJ1-2; V gene: TRBV4-3; D gene: .
CDR3 protein: CSARGRTSGRASYNEQFF; CDR3 DNA: TGCAGTGCTAGAGGCCGGACTAGCGGGAGGGCCAGCTACAATGAGCAGTTCTTC; clone size: few; J gene: TRBJ2-1; V gene: TRBV20-1; D gene: TRBD2
CDR3 protein: CARPGTVQLQPQHF; CDR3 DNA: TGTGCCAGACCCGGGACAGTACAGCTCCAGCCCCAGCATTTT; clone size: few; J gene: TRBJ1-5; V gene: TRBV6-4; D gene: TRBD1
CDR3 protein: CATRKGQGIPLAKNIQYF; CDR3 DNA: TGTGCCACCAGGAAGGGACAGGGGATTCCCTTAGCCAAAAACATTCAGTACTTC; clone size: few; J gene: TRBJ2-4; V gene: TRBV24-1; D gene: TRBD1
CDR3 protein: CSVEDGKGADEQYF; CDR3 DNA: TGCAGCGTTGAAGATGGTAAGGGGGCGGACGAGCAGTACTTC; clone size: many; J gene: TRBJ2-7; V gene: TRBV29-1; D gene: TRBD1
CDR3 protein: CAIRAEDTQYF; CDR3 DNA: TGTGCCATCAGAGCGGAGGATACGCAGTATTTT; clone size: few; J gene: TRBJ2-3; V gene: TRBV10-3; D gene: .
CDR3 protein: CASSGFSGATYEQYF; CDR3 DNA: TGCGCCAGCAGTGGGTTTAGCGGGGCGACCTACGAGCAGTACTTC; clone size: .; J gene: TRBJ2-7; V gene: TRBV10-1; D gene: TRBD2
CDR3 protein: CASSLRDNEQYF; CDR3 DNA: TGTGCCAGCAGCTTAAGGGACAATGAGCAGTACTTC; clone size: many; J gene: TRBJ2-7; V gene: TRBV11-2; D gene: .
CDR3 protein: CASSHYPGESGTEAFF; CDR3 DNA: TGCGCCAGCAGCCACTACCCTGGGGAGTCGGGCACTGAAGCTTTCTTT; clone size: .; J gene: TRBJ1-1; V gene: TRBV4-1; D gene: .
CDR3 protein: CASSLELQSLAKNIQYF; CDR3 DNA: TGTGCCAGCAGCTTAGAGTTGCAGTCCCTAGCCAAAAACATTCAGTACTTC; clone size: .; J gene: TRBJ2-4; V gene: TRBV7-2; D gene: .
CDR3 protein: CASSPAGQGRNTEAFF; CDR3 DNA: TGCGCCAGCAGTCCCGCGGGACAGGGCAGGAACACTGAAGCTTTCTTT; clone size: .; J gene: TRBJ1-1; V gene: TRBV10-2; D gene: TRBD1
CDR3 protein: CASSQPAGNSPLHF; CDR3 DNA: TGTGCCAGCAGCCAACCTGCGGGGAATTCACCCCTCCACTTT; clone size: few; J gene: TRBJ1-6; V gene: TRBV3-1; D gene: .
CDR3 protein: CSVERGSDEQFF; CDR3 DNA: TGCAGCGTTGAACGGGGTAGCGATGAGCAGTTCTTC; clone size: few; J gene: TRBJ2-1; V gene: TRBV29-1; D gene: .
CDR3 protein: CASSLSLVRINYNEQFF; CDR3 DNA: TGTGCCAGCAGCTTATCGTTAGTAAGGATTAACTACAATGAGCAGTTCTTC; clone size: .; J gene: TRBJ2-1; V gene: TRBV7-9; D gene: .
CDR3 protein: CASNRDSFNTGELFF; CDR3 DNA: TGTGCCAGCAACCGGGACAGCTTCAACACCGGGGAGCTGTTTTTT; clone size: .; J gene: TRBJ2-2; V gene: TRBV2; D gene: TRBD1
CDR3 protein: CASSLARWSYEQYF; CDR3 DNA: TGTGCCAGCAGCTTAGCGCGGTGGAGCTACGAGCAGTACTTC; clone size: many; J gene: TRBJ2-7; V gene: TRBV7-4; D gene: .
CDR3 protein: CASSAGQGASGYTF; CDR3 DNA: TGCGCCAGCAGCGCCGGACAGGGGGCTAGTGGCTACACCTTC; clone size: .; J gene: TRBJ1-2; V gene: TRBV5-1; D gene: TRBD1
CDR3 protein: CASSGTARRGEQYF; CDR3 DNA: TGTGCCAGCAGCGGGACAGCCCGTAGGGGGGAGCAGTACTTC; clone size: few; J gene: TRBJ2-7; V gene: TRBV5-6; D gene: TRBD1
CDR3 protein: CASSLPEERNLNTEAFF; CDR3 DNA: TGCGCCAGCAGCTTGCCCGAGGAGCGGAACTTGAACACTGAAGCTTTCTTT; clone size: .; J gene: TRBJ1-1; V gene: TRBV5-1; D gene: .
CDR3 protein: CASRSLAGISYEQYF; CDR3 DNA: TGTGCCAGCAGGTCCCTAGCGGGGATCTCCTACGAGCAGTACTTC; clone size: .; J gene: TRBJ2-7; V gene: TRBV28; D gene: TRBD2
CDR3 protein: CSVEDPTSGYNEQFF; CDR3 DNA: TGCAGCGTTGAAGACCCCACTAGCGGGTACAATGAGCAGTTCTTC; clone size: many; J gene: TRBJ2-1; V gene: TRBV29-1; D gene: TRBD2
CDR3 protein: CASSVMRLEGIEQFF; CDR3 DNA: TGTGCCAGCAGTGTAATGCGTCTTGAAGGTATTGAGCAGTTCTTC; clone size: .; J gene: TRBJ2-1; V gene: TRBV2; D gene: .
CDR3 protein: CASSRDRGSSKNIQYF; CDR3 DNA: TGTGCCAGCAGCCGCGACAGGGGGTCGTCCAAAAACATTCAGTACTTC; clone size: many; J gene: TRBJ2-4; V gene: TRBV6-5; D gene: TRBD1
CDR3 protein: CASSQDGQGENIQYF; CDR3 DNA: TGTGCCAGCAGCCAAGATGGGCAGGGAGAAAACATTCAGTACTTC; clone size: .; J gene: TRBJ2-4; V gene: TRBV3-1; D gene: .
CDR3 protein: CASSEGTSGANERFF; CDR3 DNA: TGTGCCAGCAGCGAGGGGACTAGCGGGGCTAATGAGCGGTTCTTC; clone size: .; J gene: TRBJ2-1; V gene: TRBV9; D gene: TRBD2
CDR3 protein: CASSQSGLAGTYEQYF; CDR3 DNA: TGCGCCAGCAGTCAATCGGGACTAGCGGGGACCTACGAGCAGTACTTC; clone size: .; J gene: TRBJ2-7; V gene: TRBV23-1; D gene: TRBD2
CDR3 protein: CASSLLPGQGSGYTF; CDR3 DNA: TGTGCCAGCAGCCTCCTTCCGGGACAGGGTAGCGGCTACACCTTC; clone size: many; J gene: TRBJ1-2; V gene: TRBV7-2; D gene: TRBD1
CDR3 protein: CASIVGASGSYNEQFF; CDR3 DNA: TGTGCCAGCATTGTCGGTGCTAGCGGCTCCTACAATGAGCAGTTCTTC; clone size: .; J gene: TRBJ2-1; V gene: TRBV2; D gene: TRBD2
CDR3 protein: CAWRAGDVTDTQYF; CDR3 DNA: TGTGCCTGGAGGGCGGGGGACGTCACAGATACGCAGTATTTT; clone size: few; J gene: TRBJ2-3; V gene: TRBV30; D gene: TRBD2
CDR3 protein: CASSFGSGRIGEQFF; CDR3 DNA: TGTGCCAGCAGTTTCGGTAGCGGGAGGATCGGTGAGCAGTTCTTC; clone size: few; J gene: TRBJ2-1; V gene: TRBV12-3/TRBV12-4; D gene: TRBD2
CDR3 protein: CASSLTLEGYTF; CDR3 DNA: TGTGCCAGCAGCTTAACGCTGGAAGGCTACACCTTC; clone size: many; J gene: TRBJ1-2; V gene: TRBV7-2; D gene: .
CDR3 protein: CASREGTDEQYF; CDR3 DNA: TGTGCCAGCAGGGAGGGGACAGACGAGCAGTACTTC; clone size: many; J gene: TRBJ2-7; V gene: TRBV28; D gene: .
CDR3 protein: CASSELGLGTDTQYF; CDR3 DNA: TGTGCCAGCAGCGAACTAGGTCTTGGCACAGATACGCAGTATTTT; clone size: few; J gene: TRBJ2-3; V gene: TRBV7-2; D gene: .
CDR3 protein: CSAHRTGGSYEQYF; CDR3 DNA: TGCAGCGCCCATCGGACAGGGGGCTCCTACGAGCAGTACTTC; clone size: many; J gene: TRBJ2-7; V gene: TRBV29-1; D gene: TRBD1
CDR3 protein: CASSLAGTRGYNEQYF; CDR3 DNA: TGCGCCAGCAGCTTGGCCGGGACTAGAGGCTACAATGAGCAGTACTTC; clone size: .; J gene: TRBJ2-7; V gene: TRBV5-1; D gene: TRBD2
CDR3 protein: CSAKPPSGTSGSTDTQYF; CDR3 DNA: TGCAGTGCCAAACCGCCCTCTGGGACTAGCGGGAGTACAGATACGCAGTATTTT; clone size: .; J gene: TRBJ2-3; V gene: TRBV20-1; D gene: TRBD2
CDR3 protein: CVSSSQVGLNEKLFF; CDR3 DNA: TGTGTCAGCAGCTCCCAAGTTGGGCTTAATGAAAAACTGTTTTTT; clone size: few; J gene: TRBJ1-4; V gene: TRBV9; D gene: .
CDR3 protein: CASSAESRTEAFF; CDR3 DNA: TGTGCCAGCAGTGCAGAGTCAAGAACTGAAGCTTTCTTT; clone size: few; J gene: TRBJ1-1; V gene: TRBV6-4; D gene: .
CDR3 protein: CASSQTFEVGENEQFF; CDR3 DNA: TGTGCCAGCAGCCAGACGTTTGAGGTTGGAGAAAATGAGCAGTTCTTC; clone size: few; J gene: TRBJ2-1; V gene: TRBV3-1; D gene: .
CDR3 protein: CATGQEAGVDEQFF; CDR3 DNA: TGTGCCACAGGACAGGAGGCGGGGGTCGATGAGCAGTTCTTC; clone size: few; J gene: TRBJ2-1; V gene: TRBV10-3; D gene: .
CDR3 protein: CASISGHGGYEQYF; CDR3 DNA: TGTGCCAGCATTAGCGGACACGGAGGGTACGAGCAGTACTTC; clone size: .; J gene: TRBJ2-7; V gene: TRBV2; D gene: .
CDR3 protein: CASSSPSGGGFNEQFF; CDR3 DNA: TGTGCCAGCAGCTCCCCTTCGGGAGGGGGTTTCAATGAGCAGTTCTTC; clone size: few; J gene: TRBJ2-1; V gene: TRBV7-9; D gene: TRBD2
CDR3 protein: CSAGTVNTHTQYF; CDR3 DNA: TGCAGTGCAGGGACTGTGAATACCCATACGCAGTATTTT; clone size: .; J gene: TRBJ2-3; V gene: TRBV20-1; D gene: .
CDR3 protein: CASSLRGIEGSEAFF; CDR3 DNA: TGTGCCAGCAGCTTAAGGGGAATTGAGGGATCTGAAGCTTTCTTT; clone size: .; J gene: TRBJ1-1; V gene: TRBV7-2; D gene: .
CDR3 protein: CASSPRVAGDEQYF; CDR3 DNA: TGTGCCAGCAGTCCAAGAGTGGCGGGGGACGAGCAGTACTTC; clone size: .; J gene: TRBJ2-7; V gene: TRBV12-3/TRBV12-4; D gene: TRBD2
CDR3 protein: CASSPRGWTSLRDEQFF; CDR3 DNA: TGTGCCAGCTCACCTAGAGGATGGACTAGCCTAAGGGATGAGCAGTTCTTC; clone size: once; J gene: TRBJ2-1; V gene: TRBV18; D gene: TRBD2
CDR3 protein: CASSPRQGPYEQYF; CDR3 DNA: TGTGCCAGCTCACCCCGACAGGGGCCCTACGAGCAGTACTTC; clone size: many; J gene: TRBJ2-7; V gene: TRBV18; D gene: TRBD1